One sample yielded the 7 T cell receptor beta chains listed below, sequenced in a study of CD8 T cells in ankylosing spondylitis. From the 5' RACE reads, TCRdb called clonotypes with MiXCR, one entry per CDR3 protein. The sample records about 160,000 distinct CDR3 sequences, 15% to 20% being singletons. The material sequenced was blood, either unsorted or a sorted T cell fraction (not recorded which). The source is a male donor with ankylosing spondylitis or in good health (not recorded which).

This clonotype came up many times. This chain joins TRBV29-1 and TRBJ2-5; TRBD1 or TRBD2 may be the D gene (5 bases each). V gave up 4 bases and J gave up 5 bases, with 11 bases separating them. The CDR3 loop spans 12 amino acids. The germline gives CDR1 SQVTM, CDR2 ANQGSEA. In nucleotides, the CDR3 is TGCAGCGTTGGAGAGGGGTGGGAGACCCAGTACTTC. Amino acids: CSVGEGWETQYF. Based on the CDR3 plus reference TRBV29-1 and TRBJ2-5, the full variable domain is SAVISQKPSRDICQRGTSLTIQCQVDSQVTMMFWYRQQPGQSLTLIATANQGSEATYESGFVIDKFPISRPNLTFSTLTVSNMSPEDSSIYLCSVGEGWETQYFGPGTRLLVL.

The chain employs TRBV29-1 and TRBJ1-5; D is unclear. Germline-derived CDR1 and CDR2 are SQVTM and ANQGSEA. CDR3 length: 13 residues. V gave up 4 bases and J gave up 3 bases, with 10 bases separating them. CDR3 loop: CSVGVGDNQPQHF. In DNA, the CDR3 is TGCAGCGTTGGGGTGGGAGACAATCAGCCCCAGCATTTT.

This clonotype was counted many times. The CDR3 region is CASHTLAGSNTGELFF. Here the CDR3 DNA reads TGTGCCAGCCACACCCTAGCGGGGTCAAACACCGGGGAGCTGTTTTTT. The genes are TRBV7-9 and TRBJ2-2; 9 nucleotides match TRBD2. CDR3 size: 16 residues. J was trimmed by 2 bases and V by 8 bases; bases with no gene match: 9. Germline CDR1 reads SEHNR; CDR2 reads FQNEAQ (reference sequence).

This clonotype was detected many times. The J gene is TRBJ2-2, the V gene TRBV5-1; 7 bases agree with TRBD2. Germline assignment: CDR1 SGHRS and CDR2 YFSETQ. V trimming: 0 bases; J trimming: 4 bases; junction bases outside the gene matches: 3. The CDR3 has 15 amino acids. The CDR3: CASSLGSGITGELFF. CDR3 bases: TGCGCCAGCAGCTTGGGGAGCGGGATCACCGGGGAGCTGTTTTTT.

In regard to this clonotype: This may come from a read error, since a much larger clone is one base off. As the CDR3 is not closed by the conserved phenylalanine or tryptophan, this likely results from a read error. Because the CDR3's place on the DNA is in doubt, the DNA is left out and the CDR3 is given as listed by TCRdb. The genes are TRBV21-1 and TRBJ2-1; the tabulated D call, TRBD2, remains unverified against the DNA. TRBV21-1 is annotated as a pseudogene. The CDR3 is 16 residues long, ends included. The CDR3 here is CASSARLAGLYNEQFL.

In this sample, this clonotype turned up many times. The CDR3 sequence is CASSLGGTRNTEAFF. CDR3 in DNA: TGCGCCAGCAGCCTCGGGGGAACTAGGAACACTGAAGCTTTCTTT. The J gene is TRBJ1-1, the V gene TRBV5-1, with a possible D match to TRBD1 (5 bases). Germline loops: CDR1 SGHRS, CDR2 YFSETQ. V was pared by 4 bases and J by 1 base, with 14 bases between. The CDR3 spans 15 residues.

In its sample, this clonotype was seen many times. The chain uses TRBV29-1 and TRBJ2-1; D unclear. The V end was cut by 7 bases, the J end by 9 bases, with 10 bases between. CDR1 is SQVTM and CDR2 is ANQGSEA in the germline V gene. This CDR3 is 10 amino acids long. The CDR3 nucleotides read TGCAGCGGTGCTGTGGGTGAGCAGTTCTTC. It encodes CSGAVGEQFF.